Presented here are 31 T cell receptor beta chains from one specimen sequenced in a study of identical twins. MiXCR was run by TCRdb on the 5' RACE reads, yielding one entry per CDR3 protein. The sample yields 1.5 million to 2 million distinct CDR3 sequences, about 31% seen once. The sequenced material came from cord blood. Source of these receptors: a newborn girl in good health.

The chain joins TRBV20-1 to TRBJ2-3, with 11 bases identical to TRBD2. There are 14 residues in the CDR3. Per the germline V gene, CDR1 is DFQATT and CDR2 is SNEGSKA (reference sequence). Trimming cost V 6 bases and J 7 bases; bases outside gene matches: 9. This CDR3 is CSAMGLAAGYTQYF. In DNA form, the CDR3 reads TGCAGTGCGATGGGACTAGCGGCGGGTTATACGCAGTATTTT.

The rearrangement links TRBV20-1 to TRBJ1-5; D not resolved. The CDR3 has 12 amino acids. Germline V CDR1 and CDR2: DFQATT, SNEGSKA (reference sequence). Trimming stripped 0 bases from V and 8 bases from J, with 8 bases between. The CDR3 coding sequence is TGCAGTGCTAGAGATCCGGATAAGCCCCAGCATTTT. Its translation is CSARDPDKPQHF.

The V gene is TRBV20-1, the J gene TRBJ1-1; D remains ambiguous. The CDR3 has 13 amino acids. Germline loops: CDR1 DFQATT, CDR2 SNEGSKA (reference sequence). Trimming removed 6 bases from V and 0 bases from J, with 11 bases in between. The CDR3 sequence: CSAERIMNTEAFF. The CDR3, as DNA: TGCAGTGCCGAGCGCATTATGAACACTGAAGCTTTCTTT.

The chain couples TRBV5-1 to TRBJ2-1, with 8 positions matching TRBD2. The J call may be incorrect, as the DNA end agrees better with TRBJ2-7. Looked up from germline, CDR1 is SGHRS and CDR2 is YFSETQ. The CDR3 is made up of 16 amino acids. CDR3 nucleotide sequence: TGCGCCAGCAGCGGAACACCGGGACTAGTGTACAATGAGCAGTACTTC. Protein: CASSGTPGLVYNEQYF.

The V call is TRBV9, the J call TRBJ2-1, with 8 bases fitting TRBD1. Matching the DNA end better, TRBJ2-7 makes the J call doubtful. Per the germline V gene, CDR1 is SGDLS and CDR2 is YYNGEE. The CDR3 has 16 residues. The CDR3, as DNA: TGTGCCAGCAGCGTAGACCCGGGACAGGCCTACAATGAGCAGTACTTC. This codes for CASSVDPGQAYNEQYF.

This rearrangement joins TRBV28 to TRBJ2-1, with a weak D call TRBD2 (6 bases). V lost 7 bases and J lost 0, with 13 bases in between. The CDR3 is 15 amino acids. Germline V CDR1 and CDR2: MDHEN, SYDVKM. The CDR3 spells CASNRRAGSYNEQFF. Here the CDR3 DNA reads TGTGCCAGCAATAGGAGGGCCGGCTCCTACAATGAGCAGTTCTTC.

This clonotype was seen a few times. This sequence joins TRBV20-1 and TRBJ2-4; D gene ambiguous. The J call could be wrong; TRBJ2-7 is a better fit for the DNA end. The germline CDR1 and CDR2 sequences are DFQATT and SNEGSKA (reference sequence). The CDR3 loop spans 13 amino acids. The CDR3 DNA is TGCAGTGCTAGAGATCCCCGGACGGACGAGCAGTACTTC. Protein sequence: CSARDPRTDEQYF.

In the case of this clonotype: A much bigger clone sits one base away, suggesting this may be a read error. V and J are TRBV10-3 and TRBJ2-3; D could derive from TRBD1 or TRBD2 (5 bases each). Germline V gene data show CDR1 as ENHRY and CDR2 as SYGVKD. The V end lost 6 bases, the J end lost 6 bases, and 13 bases lay between the germline ends. The CDR3 runs 13 residues. The CDR3, as DNA: TGTGCCATCAGGGGGACCGCAGCTGATACGCAGTATTTT. Amino acid sequence: CAIRGTAADTQYF.

This chain joins TRBV2 and TRBJ2-3; tentatively, D is TRBD2 (6 bases). The germline V and J ends were trimmed by 7 bases and 2 bases, with 22 bases remaining between them. This CDR3 spans 17 amino acids. Germline V CDR1 and CDR2: SNHLY, FYNNEI. CDR3 in DNA: TGTGCCAGCAACGCAAGGGGCGGGGACCGTCTCACAGATACGCAGTATTTT. The encoded protein is CASNARGGDRLTDTQYF.

The table lists this clonotype with a few counts. The chain joins TRBV28 to TRBJ2-7; D remains ambiguous. The CDR3 runs to 14 residues. The germline V and J ends were trimmed by 4 bases and 1 base, with 11 bases remaining between them. Per the germline V gene, CDR1 is MDHEN and CDR2 is SYDVKM. CDR3 sequence (DNA): TGTGCCAGCAGTTCCCCCCGGCCTTCCTACGAGCAGTACTTC. Its protein product is CASSSPRPSYEQYF.

This chain uses TRBV3-1 with TRBJ2-6, with TRBD1 matching over 7 bases. CDR1 LGHDT and CDR2 YNNKEL come from the germline V gene (reference sequence). After removal of 1 base from V and 3 bases from J, the junction contained 9 bases not matched to a gene. The CDR3 length is 18 residues. The CDR3 protein is CASSQGGHRGGGANVLTF. In DNA form, the CDR3 reads TGTGCCAGCAGCCAAGGGGGCCACAGGGGTGGTGGGGCCAACGTCCTGACTTTC.

This rearrangement joins TRBV6-5 to TRBJ2-3, with 13 bases matching TRBD2. Germline CDR1 is MNHEY and CDR2 is SVGAGI. The CDR3 has 16 residues. Unmatched junction bases numbered 4, after V lost 4 bases and J lost 3 bases. The CDR3, as DNA: TGTGCCAGCAGTTCCATACTAGCGGGAGGGACAGATACGCAGTATTTT. Translation: CASSSILAGGTDTQYF.

Worth noting for this clonotype: The junction and the germline gene differ at one end; a read error may be behind it. V gene TRBV11-2 combines with J gene TRBJ2-3; TRBD2 aligns across 13 bases. Germline V lookup: CDR1 SGHAT, CDR2 FQNNGV. The CDR3 is 18 amino acids. The CDR3: CASSRTSGRSGATGTQYF. DNA of the CDR3: TGTGCCAGCAGCCGGACTAGCGGGAGAAGTGGGGCCACAGGTACGCAGTATTTT. The complete variable domain, with remaining parts taken from reference TRBV11-2 and TRBJ2-3, reads EAGVAQSPRYKIIEKRQSVAFWCNPISGHATLYWYQQILGQGPKLLIQFQNNGVVDDSQLPKDRFSAERLKGVDSTLKIQPAKLEDSAVYLCASSRTSGRSGATGTQYFGPGTRLTVL.

This clonotype occurred a few times. The V gene is TRBV3-1, the J gene TRBJ2-5; tentative D call: TRBD1 (6 bases). This CDR3 comprises 13 residues. CDR1 LGHDT and CDR2 YNNKEL come from the germline V gene (reference sequence). Trimming cost V 3 bases and J 4 bases, with 9 bases left between them. The CDR3 protein is CASSQGALETQYF. CDR3 nucleotides: TGTGCCAGCAGCCAGGGGGCCTTAGAGACCCAGTACTTC.

The rearrangement joins TRBV24-1 to TRBJ2-3; D is perhaps TRBD1 or TRBD2 (5 bases each). Per germline, CDR1 KGHDR and CDR2 SFDVKD. The CDR3 totals 11 residues. With 9 bases removed from V and 4 bases from J, the gap between germline ends came to 7 bases. Here the CDR3 reads CATEGPDTQYF. CDR3 DNA: TGTGCCACCGAGGGACCAGATACGCAGTATTTT.

This clonotype has more than one count but fewer than ten. A read error may produce the germline difference seen at one junction end. The chain employs TRBV29-1 and TRBJ2-7; 8 nucleotides align to TRBD1. Germline V gene data show CDR1 as SQVTM and CDR2 as ANQGSEA. The CDR3 has 12 residues. For the CDR3, the DNA is TGCAGCGTTGAAGCAGGGGGCTACGGGCAGTACTTC. Protein product: CSVEAGGYGQYF.

The chain joins TRBV6-1 to TRBJ2-3; 9 bases fit TRBD2. The length of the CDR3 is 16 residues. The germline V gene has CDR1 MNHNS and CDR2 SASEGT. Trimming removed 4 bases from V and 4 bases from J; junction bases left unmatched: 9. CDR3 coding DNA: TGTGCCAGCAGTGTCCTTTTAGCGGGAGTGGCAGATACGCAGTATTTT. It encodes CASSVLLAGVADTQYF.

This chain connects TRBV27 to TRBJ2-1; 12 nucleotides agree with TRBD2. Germline-derived CDR1 and CDR2 are MNHEY and SMNVEV (reference sequence). V lost 5 bases to trimming and J lost 0 bases; unmatched junction nucleotides: 8. The CDR3 spans 18 residues. For the CDR3, the DNA is TGTGCCAGCAGTCCCCGACTAGCGGGAGCCCCCTCCTACAATGAGCAGTTCTTC. This translates into CASSPRLAGAPSYNEQFF.

The rearrangement uses TRBV4-1 and TRBJ2-7, with a weak D call TRBD2 (7 bases). The V end lost 8 bases, the J end lost 8 bases, and 16 bases lay between the germline ends. The CDR3 length is 12 residues. The germline gives CDR1 MGHRA, CDR2 YSYEKL. This CDR3 is CASRLTGGQQYF. The CDR3 bases are TGCGCCAGCCGACTAACGGGGGGCCAGCAGTACTTC.

This clonotype came up a few times. The V gene is TRBV29-1, the J gene TRBJ1-1, with 7 positions matching TRBD1. Germline V lookup: CDR1 SQVTM, CDR2 ANQGSEA. With V trimmed by 7 bases and J by 2 bases, 10 bases remained unmatched. The CDR3 is made up of 14 amino acids. Here the CDR3 reads CSGQAGQANTEAFF. The CDR3 DNA reads TGCAGCGGACAAGCCGGACAGGCTAACACTGAAGCTTTCTTT. Drawing the rest from reference TRBV29-1 and TRBJ1-1, the complete variable domain is SAVISQKPSRDICQRGTSLTIQCQVDSQVTMMFWYRQQPGQSLTLIATANQGSEATYESGFVIDKFPISRPNLTFSTLTVSNMSPEDSSIYLCSGQAGQANTEAFFGQGTRLTVV.

This clonotype appeared a few times. The V and J genes are TRBV20-1 and TRBJ1-4, with 7 bases lining up with TRBD1. With V trimmed by 3 bases and J by 4 bases, 8 bases remained unmatched. CDR1 and CDR2 (germline): DFQATT, SNEGSKA (reference sequence). This CDR3 comprises 15 residues. The DNA of the CDR3 is TGCAGTGCTAGTTTATACAGGGGTTATAATGAAAAACTGTTTTTT. Protein product: CSASLYRGYNEKLFF.

The table lists this clonotype with a few counts. The V call is TRBV20-1, the J call TRBJ1-6; 8 nucleotides match TRBD1. Germline V gene data show CDR1 as DFQATT and CDR2 as SNEGSKA (reference sequence). Germline trimming cut 0 bases from V and 9 bases from J; bases unmatched to any gene: 7. This CDR3 is 15 amino acids long. The CDR3: CSARDSGQGASPLHF. CDR3 coding DNA: TGCAGTGCTAGAGATTCTGGGCAGGGGGCTTCACCCCTCCACTTT.

The chain employs TRBV7-2 and TRBJ2-1; weak D call: TRBD1 (7 bases). Germline V lookup: CDR1 SGHTA, CDR2 FQGNSA. The CDR3 has 18 residues. Deletions cut 3 bases from V and 1 base from J, with 19 bases between. The CDR3 nucleotides read TGTGCCAGCAGCTTTGAAGTTATACAGGGGAGGTCCTACAATGAGCAGTTCTTC. Translation gives CASSFEVIQGRSYNEQFF.

This clonotype was recorded a few times. The V gene is TRBV11-2, the J gene TRBJ2-5; perhaps TRBD2 as D (6 bases). Trimming removed 2 bases from V and 4 bases from J, with 14 bases in between. The CDR3 contains 15 residues. CDR1 is SGHAT, CDR2 FQNNGV, per germline. CDR3 residues: CASSLSGRIRETQYF. The CDR3 coding sequence is TGTGCCAGCAGCTTATCCGGGAGAATCCGAGAGACCCAGTACTTC.

The rearrangement links TRBV9 to TRBJ2-5; 7 nucleotides match TRBD1. J lost 11 bases, V lost 1 base, and 5 bases had no gene match. Germline V gene lookup returns CDR1 SGDLS and CDR2 YYNGEE. The CDR3 is 12 amino acids. This CDR3 is CASSVQGEEQYF. CDR3 in DNA: TGTGCCAGCAGCGTACAGGGGGAAGAGCAGTACTTC.

V usage is TRBV6-1 and J usage is TRBJ1-2; D is ambiguous. This CDR3 spans 13 amino acids. CDR1 and CDR2 (germline): MNHNS, SASEGT. Trimming shortened V by 7 bases and J by 4 bases, and 13 bases separated the two germline ends. CDR3 residues: CASIFDGPYGYTF. The CDR3 region has the DNA TGTGCCAGCATCTTCGACGGCCCCTATGGCTACACCTTC.

The gene calls are TRBV28 and TRBJ2-7, with 12 bases matching TRBD2. The CDR3 is 15 amino acids. The V gene's germline CDR1 is MDHEN and CDR2 SYDVKM. The V gene end was trimmed by 5 bases and the J gene end by 3 bases; junction bases not matched to a gene: 5. The CDR3 coding sequence is TGTGCCAGCAGTCCTTCTAGCGGGAGGGACTACGAGCAGTACTTC. It specifies CASSPSSGRDYEQYF.

Notes on this clonotype: One junction end disagrees with the germline gene, perhaps due to a read error. The chain is built from TRBV3-1 and TRBJ2-3, with 7 nucleotides matching TRBD2. The CDR3 covers 16 residues. Per the germline V gene, CDR1 is LGHDT and CDR2 is YNNKEL (reference sequence). CDR3 residues: CACSHSTGTTTDTQYF. CDR3 sequence (DNA): TGTGCCTGCAGCCATTCGACCGGGACTACCACAGATACGCAGTATTTT.

This clonotype was counted between two and nine times. The gene calls are TRBV20-1 and TRBJ1-2; 11 bases are shared with TRBD1. J was trimmed by 4 bases and V by 0 bases; bases with no gene match: 4. CDR3 length: 15 amino acids. Germline values: CDR1 DFQATT, CDR2 SNEGSKA (reference sequence). CDR3 nucleotides: TGCAGTGCTAGAGATCAAGGGACAGGGGGCTATGGCTACACCTTC. Its protein product is CSARDQGTGGYGYTF.

This clonotype was seen only a few times. This chain connects TRBV7-2 to TRBJ1-5; D uncertain. The CDR3 runs to 13 residues. The germline V and J ends were trimmed by 2 bases and 6 bases, with 8 bases remaining between them. The germline gives CDR1 SGHTA, CDR2 FQGNSA. The CDR3, as DNA: TGTGCCAGCAGCTTATCGGTTCCTCAGCCCCAGCATTTT. This sequence encodes CASSLSVPQPQHF.

The rearrangement links TRBV2 to TRBJ2-6; no definite D call. V gave up 5 bases and J gave up 0 bases, with 11 bases separating them. The CDR3 is made up of 16 amino acids. Per germline, CDR1 SNHLY and CDR2 FYNNEI. The CDR3 region is CASSRILFSGANVLTF. Here the CDR3 DNA reads TGTGCCAGCAGTCGAATTTTGTTCTCTGGGGCCAACGTCCTGACTTTC.